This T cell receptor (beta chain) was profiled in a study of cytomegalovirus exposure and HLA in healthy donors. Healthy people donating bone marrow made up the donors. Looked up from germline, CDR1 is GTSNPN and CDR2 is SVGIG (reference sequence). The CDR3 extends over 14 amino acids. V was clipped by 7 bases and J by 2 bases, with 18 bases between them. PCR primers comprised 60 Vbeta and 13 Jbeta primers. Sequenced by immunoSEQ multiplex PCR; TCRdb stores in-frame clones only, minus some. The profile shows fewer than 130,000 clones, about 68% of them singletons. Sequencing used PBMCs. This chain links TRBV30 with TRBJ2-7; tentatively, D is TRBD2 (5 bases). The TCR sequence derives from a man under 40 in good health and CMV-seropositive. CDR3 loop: CASVEREKTYEQYF. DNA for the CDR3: TGTGCCTCCGTAGAGAGGGAAAAAACCTACGAGCAGTACTTC.